Listed below are T cell receptor beta chains from one sample, sequenced in a study of T cell changes during pregnancy in multiple sclerosis. Sequenced by immunoSEQ multiplex PCR; TCRdb stores in-frame clones only, minus some. Seen here are some 60,000 clones, around nine tenths observed once, and the top ten hold around 0.4%. Specimen: CD4+ T cells from peripheral blood mononuclear cells, collected in the third trimester of pregnancy. The origin of the receptors is a female donor with multiple sclerosis, enrolled in a pregnancy study. The CDR3 runs from the conserved cysteine through the conserved F or W. D genes are given only for firm matches. Clone size is given for some rows only: seen once, a few or many times, or a class if the clone is expanded.

J gene,V gene,D gene,clone size,CDR3 protein,CDR3 DNA
TRBJ2-1,TRBV5-1,TRBD1,once,CASSYTDRPNNEQFF,TGCGCCAGCAGCTACACGGACAGGCCAAACAATGAGCAGTTCTTC
TRBJ2-4,TRBV5-1,TRBD1,.,CASSVTGVAKNIQYF,TGCGCCAGCAGCGTGACAGGGGTAGCCAAAAACATTCAGTACTTC
TRBJ2-5,TRBV10-2,.,.,CASNGGSEETQYF,TGCGCCAGCAATGGAGGGAGCGAGGAGACCCAGTACTTC
TRBJ2-7,TRBV7-9,TRBD1,.,CATRDSNTYEQYF,TGTGCCACACGGGACAGTAATACCTACGAGCAGTACTTC
TRBJ1-3,TRBV30,.,.,CAWSVGDGNTIYF,TGTGCCTGGAGTGTCGGAGATGGAAACACCATATATTTT
TRBJ2-2,TRBV5-1,TRBD2,.,CASSLGPSGAGELFF,TGCGCCAGCAGCTTGGGGCCTAGCGGGGCCGGGGAGCTGTTTTTT
TRBJ2-3,TRBV7-2,.,.,CASSLSFLASDTQYF,TGTGCCAGCAGCTTATCGTTTCTAGCGTCAGATACGCAGTATTTT
TRBJ1-5,TRBV28,.,.,CASSPPGNQPQHF,TGTGCCAGCAGTCCCCCGGGCAATCAGCCCCAGCATTTT
TRBJ1-1,TRBV7-2,TRBD1,.,CASSPGTENTEAFF,TGTGCCAGCAGCCCCGGGACAGAGAACACTGAAGCTTTCTTT
TRBJ2-3,TRBV10-3,TRBD1,.,CAIAPTVQGASTDTQYF,TGTGCCATCGCCCCTACGGTGCAGGGGGCCAGCACAGATACGCAGTATTTT
TRBJ2-3,TRBV5-1,TRBD2,.,CASSLRTSGGFTDTQYF,TGCGCCAGCAGCCTACGGACTAGCGGGGGGTTCACAGATACGCAGTATTTT
TRBJ2-1,TRBV29-1,.,.,CSVVELARGNEQFF,TGCAGCGTTGTGGAGCTAGCGAGAGGGAATGAGCAGTTCTTC
TRBJ1-2,TRBV16,.,.,CASSPPGFHYGYTF,TGTGCCAGCAGCCCGCCAGGGTTTCACTATGGCTACACCTTC
TRBJ1-2,TRBV19,.,.,CASSEKVVANYGYTF,TGTGCCAGTAGTGAAAAAGTGGTAGCGAACTATGGCTACACCTTC
TRBJ2-5,TRBV27,TRBD2,.,CASSILWTSGKETQYF,TGTGCCAGCAGTATACTCTGGACCAGCGGGAAAGAGACCCAGTACTTC
TRBJ1-1,TRBV2,.,.,CASSDEPMNTEAFF,TGTGCCAGCAGTGACGAGCCTATGAACACTGAAGCTTTCTTT
TRBJ2-3,TRBV5-1,TRBD2,.,CASSLPLAGGTDTQYF,TGCGCCAGCAGCTTACCCTTAGCGGGGGGTACAGATACGCAGTATTTT
TRBJ2-3,TRBV9,TRBD2,.,CASSVLPPTSGSTDTQYF,TGTGCCAGCAGCGTCCTCCCCCCGACTAGCGGTAGCACAGATACGCAGTATTTT
TRBJ2-5,TRBV5-1,TRBD2,.,CASSSPTRAGAQETQYF,TGCGCCAGCAGCTCACCAACCCGAGCGGGGGCCCAAGAGACCCAGTACTTC
TRBJ1-3,TRBV5-5,.,.,CASSRAGVGQSSGNTIYF,TGTGCCAGCAGCCGCGCTGGCGTCGGACAGAGCTCTGGAAACACCATATATTTT
TRBJ2-1,TRBV6-1,TRBD2,.,CASSEDGGWDEQFF,TGTGCCAGCAGTGAAGACGGGGGGTGGGATGAGCAGTTCTTC
TRBJ2-2,TRBV10-3,.,.,CAISESGQSINTGELFF,TGTGCCATCAGTGAGTCGGGGCAGTCGATTAACACCGGGGAGCTGTTTTTT
TRBJ2-1,TRBV19,.,.,CASIGGASSYNEQFF,TGTGCCAGTATAGGGGGGGCGAGCTCCTACAATGAGCAGTTCTTC
TRBJ2-5,TRBV5-4,.,.,CASSPGGQTWETQYF,TGTGCCAGCAGCCCCGGGGGTCAGACCTGGGAGACCCAGTACTTC
TRBJ1-5,TRBV30,.,.,CAWNSRRNQPQHF,TGTGCCTGGAACAGCCGTCGAAATCAGCCCCAGCATTTT
TRBJ2-3,TRBV10-2,TRBD2,.,CAADVAGGADTQYF,TGCGCCGCTGATGTAGCGGGAGGGGCCGATACGCAGTATTTT
TRBJ2-1,TRBV9,.,.,CASSVVGVGRIYEQFF,TGTGCCAGCAGCGTAGTAGGTGTGGGCCGGATATATGAGCAGTTCTTC
TRBJ2-7,TRBV29-1,.,.,CSVESATYEQYF,TGCAGCGTTGAGAGCGCTACTTACGAGCAGTACTTC
TRBJ1-5,TRBV11-2,.,.,CASSLVQASNQPQHF,TGTGCCAGCAGCTTGGTTCAGGCTAGCAATCAGCCCCAGCATTTT
TRBJ2-5,TRBV18,TRBD1,.,CASSRGQGAVGETQYF,TGTGCCAGCTCGCGCGGACAGGGAGCAGTAGGGGAGACCCAGTACTTC
TRBJ1-2,TRBV6-5,TRBD1,.,CASSLNRGGYTF,TGTGCCAGCAGTCTGAACAGGGGAGGCTACACCTTC
TRBJ1-3,TRBV5-6,.,medium-sized,CASSPWYRVGTFSGNTIYF,TGTGCCAGCAGCCCGTGGTACCGGGTCGGGACTTTCTCTGGAAACACCATATATTTT
TRBJ2-5,TRBV7-2,TRBD2,few,CASSAGLAGETQYF,TGTGCCAGCAGCGCCGGACTAGCGGGAGAGACCCAGTACTTC
TRBJ1-3,TRBV19,.,.,CASSTEEQVPGNTIYF,TGTGCCAGTAGTACCGAGGAACAGGTCCCTGGAAACACCATATATTTT
TRBJ2-2,TRBV4-1,.,.,CASSQVDREAGELFF,TGCGCCAGCAGCCAGGTCGACAGGGAGGCCGGGGAGCTGTTTTTT
TRBJ2-3,TRBV6-5,.,.,CASSYGGLSADTQYF,TGTGCCAGCAGTTACGGGGGGTTAAGCGCAGATACGCAGTATTTT
TRBJ2-5,TRBV18,.,.,CASSPPGGGGETQYF,TGTGCCAGCTCACCACCCGGCGGAGGTGGAGAGACCCAGTACTTC